A single sample is the source of the 18 T cell receptor beta chains below, sequenced in a study of cytomegalovirus exposure and HLA in healthy donors. Profiling relied on immunoSEQ multiplex PCR, and the TCRdb table lists in-frame clones only, not all of them. The sample lists approximately 71,000 clones, about 90% occurring once. Sequencing was performed on PBMCs. These receptors all come from a man aged 18-30 years in good health and CMV-seronegative.

CDR3 sequence: CASSEGGSGSDEQFF. CDR3 nucleotides: TGTGCCAGCAGTGAAGGGGGTAGCGGGAGCGATGAGCAGTTCTTC. The rearrangement links TRBV6-4 to TRBJ2-1, with 9 bases fitting TRBD2. Germline lookup yields CDR1 MRHNA and CDR2 SNTAGT. CDR3 size: 15 residues. Germline trimming cut 3 bases from V and 8 bases from J; bases unmatched to any gene: 8.

This clone was seen once. The chain joins TRBV4-3 to TRBJ2-1, with 7 bases identical to TRBD2. Germline CDR1 reads LGHNA; CDR2 reads YSLEER. V lost 4 bases and J lost 9; bases outside the gene matches: 15. This CDR3 is built from 16 residues. CDR3 bases: TGCGCCAGCAGCCGCGTGCTGGGGGGGGGAGTCGGTGAGCAGTTCTTC. It codes for CASSRVLGGGVGEQFF.

This rearrangement joins TRBV11-2 to TRBJ1-4; no definite D call. This CDR3 contains 12 residues. In germline, CDR1 is SGHAT, CDR2 FQNNGV. V dropped 3 bases and J dropped 12 bases, with 11 bases sitting between them. The CDR3: CASSLLGGELFF. CDR3 nucleotide sequence: TGTGCCAGCAGCTTGTTAGGAGGAGAACTGTTTTTT. Looking up the rest from reference TRBV11-2 and TRBJ1-4 gives the full variable domain: EAGVAQSPRYKIIEKRQSVAFWCNPISGHATLYWYQQILGQGPKLLIQFQNNGVVDDSQLPKDRFSAERLKGVDSTLKIQPAKLEDSAVYLCASSLLGGELFFGSGTQLSVL.

The rearrangement uses TRBV5-6 and TRBJ1-5; 10 positions agree with TRBD1. CDR1 and CDR2 from the germline V gene are SGHDT and YYEEEE. With 1 base clipped from V and 7 bases from J, the junction kept 11 bases outside the gene matches. The CDR3 spans 17 residues. The CDR3 nucleotides read TGTGCCAGCAGCTTGAGAACCGGGACAGGGGAGAGGCAGCCCCAGCATTTT. This translates into CASSLRTGTGERQPQHF. Filled out from reference TRBV5-6 and TRBJ1-5, the complete variable domain reads DAGVTQSPTHLIKTRGQQVTLRCSPKSGHDTVSWYQQALGQGPQFIFQYYEEEERQRGNFPDRFSGHQFPNYSSELNVNALLLGDSALYLCASSLRTGTGERQPQHFGDGTRLSIL.

This rearrangement joins TRBV14 to TRBJ2-7; D might be TRBD1 (6 bases). Trimming stripped 3 bases from V and 6 bases from J, with 15 bases between. The CDR3 spans 14 residues. From germline, CDR1 is SGHDN and CDR2 FVKESK. CDR3 DNA: TGTGCCAGCAGCCAGTTCGGACAGTTTCCCGAGCAGTACTTC. Amino acid sequence: CASSQFGQFPEQYF.

The rearrangement links TRBV28 to TRBJ1-5, with D possibly matching TRBD1 (5 bases). The CDR3 runs to 14 residues. Germline values: CDR1 MDHEN, CDR2 SYDVKM. Trimming took 6 bases from V and 8 from J, leaving 17 bases between them. In DNA form, the CDR3 reads TGTGCCAGCAGGTCAACAGGAATGTCCGAGCCCCAGCATTTT. Amino acids: CASRSTGMSEPQHF.

Remarks on this clone: Additional DNA sequences in this sample encode the identical CDR3. V gene TRBV6-4 combines with J gene TRBJ2-1; TRBD2 matches 13 bases. V was pared by 4 bases and J by 6 bases, with 0 bases of the junction left unmatched. There are 14 residues in the CDR3. Germline CDR1 is MRHNA and CDR2 is SNTAGT. The CDR3 coding sequence is TGTGCCAGCAGTGGGACTAGCGGGAGCAATGAGCAGTTCTTC. Protein sequence: CASSGTSGSNEQFF.

The chain uses TRBV7-6 and TRBJ2-2; 9 bases line up with TRBD2. The trim removed 2 bases at V and 4 bases at J, leaving 8 bases unmatched. This CDR3 region has 17 residues. Germline loops: CDR1 SGHVS, CDR2 FNYEAQ. The CDR3 sequence is CASSLLSSGSFTGELFF. CDR3 nucleotide sequence: TGTGCCAGCAGCTTATTAAGTAGCGGGAGTTTCACCGGGGAGCTGTTTTTT.

The chain joins TRBV5-6 to TRBJ1-1; maybe TRBD1 (6 bases). Trimming left V 5 bases short and J 7 bases short, with 12 bases between. The CDR3 runs 12 residues. Germline V gene sequence: CDR1 SGHDT, CDR2 YYEEEE. This CDR3 reads CASSYRASEAFF. The CDR3 nucleotides are TGTGCCAGCAGTTACAGGGCTAGTGAAGCTTTCTTT.

The CDR3 reads CASQTGSTDTQYF. CDR3 DNA sequence: TGTGCCAGTCAAACGGGTTCCACAGATACGCAGTATTTT. The chain uses TRBV9 and TRBJ2-3; the D is unclear. The CDR3 is made up of 13 amino acids. V shed 8 bases and J shed 2 bases, with 12 bases lying between them. From germline, CDR1 is SGDLS and CDR2 YYNGEE.

The V call is TRBV18, the J call TRBJ1-3; 8 bases are shared with TRBD1. CDR3 length equals 16 residues. The germline CDR1 and CDR2 sequences are KGHSH and LQKENI. J was trimmed by 0 bases and V by 5 bases; bases with no gene match: 6. CDR3 nucleotide sequence: TGTGCCAGCTCATCGACAGGGGATTACTCTGGAAACACCATATATTTT. It encodes CASSSTGDYSGNTIYF.

The rearrangement links TRBV28 to TRBJ2-5; a possible D gene is TRBD1 (7 bases). The length of the CDR3 is 14 residues. With 3 bases removed from V and 4 bases from J, the gap between germline ends came to 12 bases. The V gene's germline CDR1 is MDHEN and CDR2 SYDVKM. The CDR3 region is CASSFRGDAETQYF. The CDR3 bases are TGTGCCAGCAGTTTCAGGGGGGATGCAGAGACCCAGTACTTC.

This rearrangement joins TRBV5-4 to TRBJ2-1; 7 nucleotides line up with TRBD2. The CDR3 is 16 residues long. The V gene end was trimmed by 0 bases and the J gene end by 10 bases; junction bases not matched to a gene: 13. From germline, CDR1 is SGHNT and CDR2 YYREEE (reference sequence). The CDR3 is CASSLASTSPKPEQFF. The CDR3 DNA sequence: TGTGCCAGCAGCTTGGCCTCGACTAGCCCAAAACCGGAGCAGTTCTTC.

The rearrangement uses TRBV7-8 and TRBJ2-7; TRBD2 matches at 8 bases. The CDR3 has 17 amino acids. The ends lost 5 bases at V and 5 bases at J; junction bases unmatched: 17. Germline V gene lookup returns CDR1 SGHVS and CDR2 FQNEAQ. The CDR3 loop reads CASSPGVAGNSVNEQYF. CDR3 nucleotides: TGTGCCAGCAGCCCCGGGGTAGCGGGAAACTCTGTAAACGAGCAGTACTTC.

The genes are TRBV15 and TRBJ1-2; no definite D call. Germline values: CDR1 LNHNV, CDR2 YYDKDF (reference sequence). This CDR3 spans 14 amino acids. V lost 5 bases and J lost 8, with 18 bases in between. CDR3 sequence: CATSGYRGSGGYTF. The CDR3 DNA sequence: TGTGCCACCAGCGGCTATCGGGGATCGGGGGGCTACACCTTC.

The chain links TRBV6-6 to TRBJ2-1; 8 nucleotides line up with TRBD2. V trimming: 7 bases; J trimming: 3 bases; junction bases outside the gene matches: 5. CDR3 length: 14 amino acids. Per germline, CDR1 MNHNY and CDR2 SVGAGI (reference sequence). CDR3 sequence reads: CASTVTSGYNEQFF. The DNA of the CDR3 is TGTGCCAGCACGGTAACTAGCGGCTACAATGAGCAGTTCTTC.

The chain uses TRBV29-1 and TRBJ2-1; TRBD2 matches 14 bases. CDR1 is SQVTM, CDR2 ANQGSEA, per germline. V shed 8 bases, J shed 4 bases, and the junction held 10 bases outside the gene matches. The CDR3 runs 16 residues. The CDR3 DNA follows: TGCAGCCTCGGACTAGCGGGAGGAGTAGATTACAATGAGCAGTTCTTC. Protein product: CSLGLAGGVDYNEQFF.

This clone was recorded only once. This chain joins TRBV7-3 and TRBJ1-1; 7 bases fit TRBD1. The CDR3 loop spans 14 amino acids. CDR1 is SGHTA, CDR2 FQGTGA, per germline. Trimming at V came to 5 bases and at J to 2 bases, leaving 5 bases not matched to a gene. CDR3 nucleotides: TGTGCCAGCAGCAAACAGGGGCCTAACACTGAAGCTTTCTTT. This translates into CASSKQGPNTEAFF.